One and the same sample provided the 27 T cell receptor beta chains below, sequenced in a study of CD8 T cells in Susac syndrome. RNA in amounts of about 0.5 to 1 ug was reverse transcribed with random hexamers. From the immunoSEQ multiplex PCR reads, TCRdb called clonotypes with MiXCR, one entry per CDR3 protein. The sample comprises 150,000 to 190,000 distinct CDR3 sequences, 95% to 96% of which are singletons, and 0.15% rests with the top ten. Sample: CD8+ T cells from PBMCs. The receptor source for this set is a human donor with multiple sclerosis.

The chain employs TRBV5-1 and TRBJ2-6, with D hard to call. The germline CDR1 and CDR2 sequences are SGHRS and YFSETQ. V lost 3 bases, J lost 0 bases, and 10 bases lay in between. This CDR3 is 16 amino acids long. The CDR3 region has the DNA TGCGCCAGCAGCTGGAATTGGGGCTCTGGGGCCAACGTCCTGACTTTC. It codes for CASSWNWGSGANVLTF.

The V and J genes are TRBV30 and TRBJ1-1; D remains unclear. CDR3 length: 12 amino acids. CDR1 is GTSNPN and CDR2 is SVGIG in the germline V gene (reference sequence). The V end lost 0 bases, the J end lost 5 bases, and 7 bases lay between the germline ends. CDR3 in DNA: TGTGCCTGGAGTGTTGGGAGGACTGAAGCTTTCTTT. Translated, it gives CAWSVGRTEAFF.

The gene calls are TRBV9 and TRBJ1-5, with D hard to call. With 0 bases removed from V and 1 base from J, the gap between germline ends came to 5 bases. This CDR3 region has 14 residues. CDR1 is SGDLS, CDR2 YYNGEE, per germline. The DNA of the CDR3 is TGTGCCAGCAGCGTAGAAGGGAGCAATCAGCCCCAGCATTTT. Translation: CASSVEGSNQPQHF.

This rearrangement joins TRBV7-9 to TRBJ1-2; D is uncertain. This CDR3 comprises 14 residues. Germline values: CDR1 SEHNR, CDR2 FQNEAQ (reference sequence). V was cut by 4 bases and J by 8 bases, with 17 bases left in between. Here the CDR3 reads CASSWIPRALGYTF. The CDR3 region has the DNA TGTGCCAGCAGCTGGATACCCCGGGCGCTCGGCTACACCTTC. The complete variable domain, with remaining parts taken from reference TRBV7-9 and TRBJ1-2, reads DTGVSQNPRHKITKRGQNVTFRCDPISEHNRLYWYRQTLGQGPEFLTYFQNEAQLEKSRLLSDRFSAERPKGSFSTLEIQRTEQGDSAMYLCASSWIPRALGYTFGSGTRLTVV.

The chain couples TRBV29-1 to TRBJ2-2; perhaps D is TRBD1 or TRBD2 (5 bases each). This CDR3 comprises 13 residues. Germline loops: CDR1 SQVTM, CDR2 ANQGSEA. V was shortened by 8 bases and J by 1 base, with 11 bases between the two germline ends. For the CDR3, the DNA is TGCAGCTTCGGGACGGAGAACACCGGGGAGCTGTTTTTT. This gives the protein CSFGTENTGELFF.

V and J are TRBV3-1 and TRBJ2-1; D unclear. The CDR3 spans 18 residues. V was cut by 2 bases and J by 2 bases, with 19 bases left in between. CDR1 is LGHDT and CDR2 is YNNKEL in the germline V gene (reference sequence). Written as DNA, the CDR3 is TGTGCCAGCAGCCAACCCTCGGAACTCCGGGCTCCCTACAATGAGCAGTTCTTC. Amino acid sequence: CASSQPSELRAPYNEQFF.

The count of this clonotype is one. The chain is built from TRBV7-9 and TRBJ2-7; D may be TRBD1 or TRBD2 (6 bases each). The CDR3 extends over 12 amino acids. CDR1 and CDR2 (germline): SEHNR, FQNEAQ (reference sequence). V was shortened by 5 bases and J by 9 bases, with 14 bases between the two germline ends. DNA for the CDR3: TGTGCCAGCAGCCCCGGCAGGGGAGGGCAGTACGTC. Its protein product is CASSPGRGGQYV.

This chain connects TRBV27 to TRBJ2-2, with a possible D match to TRBD2 (6 bases). Trimming removed 6 bases at V and 6 bases at J, with 14 bases between. Looked up from germline, CDR1 is MNHEY and CDR2 is SMNVEV (reference sequence). The CDR3 loop spans 14 amino acids. The CDR3, as DNA: TGTGCCAGCAGCCTCGGGACTTCACCCGGGGAGCTGTTTTTT. Residues: CASSLGTSPGELFF.

The V gene is TRBV7-9, the J gene TRBJ1-1; D not certain. V lost 5 bases and J lost 6, with 13 bases in between. This CDR3 is built from 13 residues. The germline gives CDR1 SEHNR, CDR2 FQNEAQ (reference sequence). The CDR3 sequence: CASSTTGSPEAFF. The CDR3 region has the DNA TGTGCCAGCAGCACAACGGGGAGTCCTGAAGCTTTCTTT.

This chain joins TRBV25-1 and TRBJ1-4; a weak D match, TRBD1 (5 bases). This CDR3 comprises 17 residues. V shed 3 bases and J shed 5 bases, with 19 bases lying between them. Per the germline V gene, CDR1 is MGHDK and CDR2 is SYGVNS. CDR3 nucleotide sequence: TGTGCCAGCAGTGACCCCCGGGTAGCGGGGCGGAATGAAAAACTGTTTTTT. This codes for CASSDPRVAGRNEKLFF. Full variable domain (outside the CDR3, taken from reference TRBV25-1 and TRBJ1-4): EADIYQTPRYLVIGTGKKITLECSQTMGHDKMYWYQQDPGMELHLIHYSYGVNSTEKGDLSSESTVSRIRTEHFPLTLESARPSHTSQYLCASSDPRVAGRNEKLFFGSGTQLSVL.

The count of this clonotype is one. The chain links TRBV15 to TRBJ2-7; the D is unclear. V was trimmed by 8 bases and J by 0 bases, leaving 20 bases between them. CDR1 is LNHNV and CDR2 is YYDKDF in the germline V gene (reference sequence). The length of the CDR3 is 16 residues. CDR3 sequence: CATGYLVATNSYEQYV. In DNA form, the CDR3 reads TGTGCCACCGGATACCTGGTTGCGACGAACTCCTACGAGCAGTACGTC.

The V and J genes are TRBV7-9 and TRBJ2-2, with 8 bases aligning to TRBD1. Looked up from germline, CDR1 is SEHNR and CDR2 is FQNEAQ (reference sequence). The CDR3 is 13 residues long. V was clipped by 10 bases and J by 2 bases; unmatched bases: 3. The CDR3, as DNA: TGTGCCATTGGGACAGGCAACACCGGGGAGCTGTTTTTT. Its protein product is CAIGTGNTGELFF. The variable domain in full, completed from reference TRBV7-9 and TRBJ2-2, reads DTGVSQNPRHKITKRGQNVTFRCDPISEHNRLYWYRQTLGQGPEFLTYFQNEAQLEKSRLLSDRFSAERPKGSFSTLEIQRTEQGDSAMYLCAIGTGNTGELFFGEGSRLTVL.

This chain uses TRBV12-3 or TRBV12-4 with TRBJ2-7, with D unresolved. V shed 7 bases and J shed 4 bases, with 8 bases lying between them. The CDR3 totals 11 residues. The CDR3 protein is CASTFKYEQYV. The DNA for the CDR3 is TGTGCCAGCACCTTCAAATACGAGCAGTACGTC.

The CDR3 coding sequence is TGCAGCGTTGAATCCGGCTTGGCAGGGGAAGGCTACACCTTC. It specifies CSVESGLAGEGYTF. This sequence joins TRBV29-1 and TRBJ1-2; D possibly corresponds to TRBD1 (6 bases). This CDR3 has 14 residues. The V and J ends lost 2 bases and 8 bases respectively, with 18 bases between them. Per the germline V gene, CDR1 is SQVTM and CDR2 is ANQGSEA.

The rearrangement joins TRBV12-3 or TRBV12-4 to TRBJ2-1, with D perhaps matching TRBD2 (7 bases). V was trimmed by 3 bases and J by 3 bases, leaving 12 bases between them. This CDR3 region has 15 residues. The DNA of the CDR3 is TGTGCCAGCAGTTTCCGGGGGGCGGGCTACAATGAGCAGTTCTTC. Protein: CASSFRGAGYNEQFF.

The rearrangement links TRBV20-1 to TRBJ2-7, with D possibly TRBD1 on 6 matching bases. Trimming took off 0 bases at V and 3 bases at J, with 15 bases between the two ends. Per germline, CDR1 DFQATT and CDR2 SNEGSKA (reference sequence). This CDR3 comprises 15 residues. CDR3 region: CSARDRDNPYYEQYF. The CDR3 DNA sequence: TGCAGTGCTAGAGATCGGGACAACCCGTACTACGAGCAGTACTTC.

The CDR3 nucleotides are TGCAGCGTCCTGGATGGGGGGAACGAGCAGTTCTTC. This sequence encodes CSVLDGGNEQFF. The rearrangement uses TRBV29-1 and TRBJ2-1; D may be TRBD2 (6 bases). The length of the CDR3 is 12 residues. V lost 6 bases, J lost 10 bases, and 16 bases lay in between. Germline values: CDR1 SQVTM, CDR2 ANQGSEA.

DNA of the CDR3: TGTGCCAGCACCCCCGGGCTAGCGGGCCGCGGACTCCTGCAGTATTTT. Translating gives CASTPGLAGRGLLQYF. The J gene is TRBJ2-3, the V gene TRBV6-6; the match to TRBD2 covers 8 bases. J lost 11 bases, V lost 7 bases, and 20 bases had no gene match. Germline-derived CDR1 and CDR2 are MNHNY and SVGAGI (reference sequence). The CDR3 contains 16 residues.

This clonotype is a singleton in its sample. The chain links TRBV2 to TRBJ1-1; tentative D call: TRBD1 (5 bases). Germline V gene sequence: CDR1 SNHLY, CDR2 FYNNEI. This CDR3 is built from 13 residues. The V end was cut by 6 bases, the J end by 3 bases, with 11 bases between. The CDR3 protein is CASSTGTHTEAFF. DNA of the CDR3: TGTGCCAGCAGCACCGGGACCCACACTGAAGCTTTCTTT.

The chain carries TRBV24-1 and TRBJ2-3, with 7 bases fitting TRBD1. The CDR3 loop spans 14 amino acids. The V segment lost 5 bases and the J segment 8 bases; nucleotides outside the gene matches: 9. CDR1 and CDR2 from the germline V gene are KGHDR and SFDVKD. The CDR3 sequence: CATSAGQEGATQYF. For the CDR3, the DNA is TGTGCCACCAGTGCTGGACAAGAGGGGGCTACGCAGTATTTT.

This chain links TRBV4-1 with TRBJ1-1; no firm D call. CDR1 MGHRA and CDR2 YSYEKL come from the germline V gene. The CDR3 sequence is 14 residues long. V lost 0 bases to trimming and J lost 4 bases, with 9 bases between them. CDR3 amino acids: CASSQEDGGTEAFF. The CDR3, as DNA: TGCGCCAGCAGCCAAGAGGACGGTGGCACTGAAGCTTTCTTT.

The rearrangement joins TRBV20-1 to TRBJ2-4; TRBD2 matches 13 bases. Trimming removed 0 bases from V and 1 base from J; junction bases left unmatched: 9. This CDR3 contains 19 residues. CDR1 is DFQATT, CDR2 SNEGSKA, per germline (reference sequence). The CDR3 reads CSARDPGTSGVVAKNIQYF. CDR3 DNA: TGCAGTGCTAGAGATCCCGGGACTAGCGGGGTGGTGGCCAAAAACATTCAGTACTTC.

This rearrangement joins TRBV25-1 to TRBJ2-1; TRBD1 matches 7 bases. V was clipped by 4 bases and J by 7 bases; unmatched bases: 10. CDR3 length equals 15 residues. CDR1 and CDR2 from the germline V gene are MGHDK and SYGVNS. The CDR3 nucleotides read TGTGCCAGCAGTGGGCCTACAGGGGAGTGGAATGAGCAGTTCTTC. Amino acids: CASSGPTGEWNEQFF.

CDR3 amino acids: CASSPGTVGELFF. The CDR3 nucleotides read TGTGCCAGCAGTCCGGGGACAGTTGGGGAGCTGTTTTTT. The V gene is TRBV27, the J gene TRBJ2-2, with TRBD1 identical over 7 bases. After removal of 5 bases from V and 8 bases from J, the junction contained 5 bases not matched to a gene. The CDR3 is 13 amino acids. Germline CDR1 MNHEY, CDR2 SMNVEV (reference sequence).

This sequence joins TRBV29-1 and TRBJ1-4; maybe TRBD1 (6 bases). V was pared by 8 bases and J by 2 bases, with 21 bases between. The CDR3 totals 16 residues. Per germline, CDR1 SQVTM and CDR2 ANQGSEA. The CDR3 sequence is CSTRGGGRGTNEKLFF. CDR3 sequence (DNA): TGCAGCACCAGAGGGGGAGGAAGGGGCACTAATGAAAAACTGTTTTTT.

The chain carries TRBV7-9 and TRBJ2-1; 7 bases map to TRBD1. The germline gives CDR1 SEHNR, CDR2 FQNEAQ (reference sequence). V dropped 0 bases and J dropped 7; count of bases not matched to a gene: 3. The CDR3 sequence is 14 residues long. The CDR3 DNA follows: TGTGCCAGCAGCTTAGCAGAACAGGGGAATGAGCAGTTCTTC. Translating it yields CASSLAEQGNEQFF.

The V call is TRBV29-1, the J call TRBJ1-2; the match to TRBD1 covers 9 bases. Trimming cost V 0 bases and J 5 bases; bases outside gene matches: 7. The V gene's germline CDR1 is SQVTM and CDR2 ANQGSEA. This CDR3 is built from 15 residues. CDR3 residues: CSVEDIRDRVYGYTF. In DNA form, the CDR3 reads TGCAGCGTTGAAGATATAAGGGACAGGGTTTATGGCTACACCTTC.